This TCR beta chain came from a study of Ad26.COV2.S vaccination and SARS-CoV-2 variants. Study-wide context: Ad26.COV2.S, an intramuscular injection, was given once or twice 56 days apart.

Details on this clone: As yet, its antigen is unknown.

The method was immunoSEQ multiplex PCR; TCRdb's version includes in-frame clones alone and lacks a portion of them. The table records about 350,000 clones, about 89% of them present only once. Sample treatment: over 15 received Ad26.COV2.S at low or high dose, single or two shots; roughly five received placebo; per-sample allocation not given. The samples were gathered on day 63 after the first injection of vaccine or placebo. The CDR3 covers 18 residues. Deletions cut 7 bases from V and 0 bases from J, with 22 bases between. CDR1 and CDR2 (germline): SGHTA, FQGTGA. Regarding the study as a whole: A substantial breadth of spike-specific CD8+ and CD4+ T cell responses after vaccination has been reported. People who got the vaccine or the placebo had similar non-spike TCR breadth.

This TCR came from a person between 18 and 60 years old who received the Ad26.COV2.S COVID-19 vaccine or a placebo. The J gene is TRBJ1-5, the V gene TRBV7-3, with D possibly being TRBD1 (5 bases). The specimen comprised peripheral blood, sampled in a trial of Ad26.COV2.S vaccine versus placebo. The CDR3 is CASTVLGWTPYSNQPQHF. CDR3 nucleotides: TGTGCCAGCACGGTTCTAGGGTGGACACCTTATAGCAATCAGCCCCAGCATTTT.